This T cell receptor (beta chain) originates from a study of vaccination and CD4 T cells after COVID-19. About the study: Stimulation of the cells used overlapping spike peptide pools from SARS-CoV-2 and from the common cold coronaviruses HCoV-NL63, HCoV-OC43 and HCoV-229E.

This clonotype was recorded once. Its target is unknown. Sequencing of cultured CD4+ T cell DNA used the Oncomine TCR Beta short-read assay. One entry per CDR3 protein, called by TCRdb with MiXCR from the PCR reads. Of about 21,000 distinct CDR3 sequences listed, roughly 44% are singletons. The CDR3 contains 14 residues. The V and J ends lost 6 bases and 2 bases respectively, with 12 bases between them. The V gene's germline CDR1 is ENHRY and CDR2 SYGVKD. Documented treatment: roughly 11-day PBMC culture with coronavirus spike peptide pools or control peptides (ViraFEST assay). The chain combines TRBV10-3 with TRBJ2-3, with D possibly TRBD1 on 5 matching bases. The receptor was derived from a human donor who received a COVID-19 vaccine. This material consisted of CD4+ T cells from blood, cultured in vitro, taken before SARS-CoV-2 vaccination. The CDR3 DNA follows: TGTGCCATCAGACGCGACAGACCCACAGATACGCAGTATTTT. It encodes CAIRRDRPTDTQYF.